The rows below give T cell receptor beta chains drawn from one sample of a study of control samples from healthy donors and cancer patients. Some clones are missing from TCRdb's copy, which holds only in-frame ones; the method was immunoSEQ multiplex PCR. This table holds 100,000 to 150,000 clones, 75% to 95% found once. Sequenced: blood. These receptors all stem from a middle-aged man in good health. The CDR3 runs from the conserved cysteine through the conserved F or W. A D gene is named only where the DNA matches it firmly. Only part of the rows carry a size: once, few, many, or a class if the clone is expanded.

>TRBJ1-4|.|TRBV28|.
TGTGCCAGCAGTCCCGGGCCCTTTAATGAAAAACTGTTTTTT
CASSPGPFNEKLFF
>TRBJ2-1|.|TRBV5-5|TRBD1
TGTGCCAGCAGCCAACAGGGGCCTGAGCAGTTCTTC
CASSQQGPEQFF
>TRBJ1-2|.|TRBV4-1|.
TGCGCCAGCAGCCCCCGGGACGCCGATGGCTACACCTTC
CASSPRDADGYTF
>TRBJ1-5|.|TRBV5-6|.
TGTGCCAGCAGCTTGCGCCAGGGTCTTGATCAGCCCCAGCATTTT
CASSLRQGLDQPQHF
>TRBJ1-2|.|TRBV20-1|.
TGCAGTGCTAGAGACACTTATGGCTACACCTTC
CSARDTYGYTF
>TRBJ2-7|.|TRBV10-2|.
TGCGCCAGCAGCGGACATCCACAGGGCTCCTACGAGCAGTACTTC
CASSGHPQGSYEQYF
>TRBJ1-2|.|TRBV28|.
TGTGCCAGCAACCCCCCGGGCCTAAACTATGGCTACACCTTC
CASNPPGLNYGYTF
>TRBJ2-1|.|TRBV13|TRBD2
TGTGCCAGCAGCCCGGGACTAGCGGGGGGTTCCTACAATGAGCAGTTCTTC
CASSPGLAGGSYNEQFF
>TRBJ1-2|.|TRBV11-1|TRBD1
TGTGCCAGTCAGGGGGCGTCAGTTGGCTACACCTTC
CASQGASVGYTF
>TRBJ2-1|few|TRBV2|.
TGTGCCAGCAGTGATGTGGGCTACAATGAGCAGTTCTTC
CASSDVGYNEQFF
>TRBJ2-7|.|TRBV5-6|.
TGTGCCAGCAGCTTGACCGCAACCCCCGAGCAGTACTTC
CASSLTATPEQYF
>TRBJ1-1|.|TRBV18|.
TGTGCCAGCTCACCACAAAGACGGGATGAAGCTTTCTTT
CASSPQRRDEAFF
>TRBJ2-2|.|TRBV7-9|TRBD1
TGTGCCAGCAGCATATTCCCGGACAGGGTGGAGGAGCTGTTTTTT
CASSIFPDRVEELFF
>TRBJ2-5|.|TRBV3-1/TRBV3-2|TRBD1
TGTGCCAGCAGCCTGGGACAGGGAGGGGAGACCCAGTACTTC
CASSLGQGGETQYF
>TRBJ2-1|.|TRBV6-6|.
TGTGCCAGCAGTCGGGACTCCTACAATGAGCAGTTCTTC
CASSRDSYNEQFF
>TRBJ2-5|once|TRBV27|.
TGTGCCAGCGGGGGGGACAGGCGATACCAAGAGACCCAGTACTTC
CASGGDRRYQETQYF
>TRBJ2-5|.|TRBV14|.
TGTGCCAGCAGCCGCCCTGTCGCCCAGTACTTC
CASSRPVAQYF
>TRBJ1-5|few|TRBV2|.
TGTGCCAGCAGTGGAGTTTTGAGCAATCAGCCCCAGCATTTT
CASSGVLSNQPQHF
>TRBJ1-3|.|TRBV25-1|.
TGTGCCAGCAGTGAAGGGCCAAACTCTGGAAACACCATATATTTT
CASSEGPNSGNTIYF
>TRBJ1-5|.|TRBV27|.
TGTGCCAGCAGTTTATCGGCCGGGGGCGGAGGCAATCAGCCCCAGCATTTT
CASSLSAGGGGNQPQHF
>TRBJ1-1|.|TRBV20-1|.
TGCAGTGCTAGTACAGGCATGAACACTGAAGCTTTCTTT
CSASTGMNTEAFF
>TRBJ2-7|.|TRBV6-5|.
TGTGCCAGCAGTTACTCTCGGGCGAGCTCCTACGAGCAGTACTTC
CASSYSRASSYEQYF
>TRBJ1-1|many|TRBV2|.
TGTGCCAGCAGAGGTTCCTGGAACACTGAAGCTTTCTTT
CASRGSWNTEAFF
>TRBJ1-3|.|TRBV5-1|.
TGCGCCAGCAGCTTGGCCGGGGGATCGGGAAACACCATATATTTT
CASSLAGGSGNTIYF
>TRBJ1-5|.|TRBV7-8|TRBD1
TGTGCCAGCAGCTGGCAGGGGGAGAACAATCAGCCCCAGCATTTT
CASSWQGENNQPQHF
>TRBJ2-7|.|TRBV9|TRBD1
TGTGCCAGCAGCGTAGGGTTCTCGGGACAGCCTTACGAGCAGTACTTC
CASSVGFSGQPYEQYF
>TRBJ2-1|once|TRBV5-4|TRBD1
TGTGCCAGCAGCCCGCAGACAGGGGACGAGCAGTTCTTC
CASSPQTGDEQFF
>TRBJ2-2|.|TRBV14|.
TGTGCCAGCAGCCCCAGCGTGAACACCGGGGAGCTGTTTTTT
CASSPSVNTGELFF
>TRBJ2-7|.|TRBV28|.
TGTGCCAGCAGCCTGGAGGGGTTGGGTTACGAGCAGTACTTC
CASSLEGLGYEQYF